What follows describes a single T cell receptor beta chain. The CDR3 is made up of 15 amino acids. After removal of 3 bases from V and 7 bases from J, the junction contained 8 bases not matched to a gene. Looked up from germline, CDR1 is SGHNT and CDR2 is YYREEE (reference sequence). The data originate from a study of blood T cell repertoires in COVID-19. Turning to the study itself: The United States, Italy and Spain were the sources of the acute and convalescent COVID-19 samples. T cells, B-cell-depleted T cells, or PBMCs provided the cDNA or gDNA that served as material.

Profiling relied on immunoSEQ multiplex PCR, and the TCRdb table lists in-frame clones only, not all of them. Of a few hundred thousand clones listed, 75% to 85% were seen once; the top ten hold roughly an eighth. Sequencing input: peripheral blood. The rearrangement links TRBV5-4 to TRBJ2-1, with 9 bases identical to TRBD1. This sequence was found in a human donor in a cohort sampled during active COVID-19. CDR3 loop: CASSSGTGRLNEQFF. CDR3 DNA: TGTGCCAGCAGCTCCGGGACAGGGAGGTTGAATGAGCAGTTCTTC.